Presented here are 2 T cell receptor beta chains from one specimen sequenced in a study of T cell responses to AZD1222 COVID-19 vaccine. The table came from immunoSEQ multiplex PCR; TCRdb's copy has only in-frame clones and leaves some out. The data hold 150,000 to 200,000 clones, with 90% to 95% observed a single time. The sequences come from peripheral blood, collected 28 days after the second AZD1222 dose. The source of these receptors is an adult who received the AZD1222 COVID-19 vaccine.

The V call is TRBV28, the J call TRBJ1-3; 7 bases are a match to TRBD1. The V gene's germline CDR1 is MDHEN and CDR2 SYDVKM. The CDR3 sequence is 17 residues long. J gave up 4 bases and V 6 bases, and 15 bases lay outside the gene matches. As DNA, the CDR3 is TGTGCCAGCAGCAGTTCTACAGGGGATAATCTCGGAAACACCATATATTTT. Protein product: CASSSSTGDNLGNTIYF.

V and J are TRBV21-1 and TRBJ2-7; the table gives TRBD1 as D, unverified against the DNA. TRBV21-1 is an annotated pseudogene. The CDR3 is 12 amino acids. The CDR3 nucleotides read TGTGCCAGCTTGGGGCCCTCCTACGAGCAGTACTTC. It specifies CASLGPSYEQYF.